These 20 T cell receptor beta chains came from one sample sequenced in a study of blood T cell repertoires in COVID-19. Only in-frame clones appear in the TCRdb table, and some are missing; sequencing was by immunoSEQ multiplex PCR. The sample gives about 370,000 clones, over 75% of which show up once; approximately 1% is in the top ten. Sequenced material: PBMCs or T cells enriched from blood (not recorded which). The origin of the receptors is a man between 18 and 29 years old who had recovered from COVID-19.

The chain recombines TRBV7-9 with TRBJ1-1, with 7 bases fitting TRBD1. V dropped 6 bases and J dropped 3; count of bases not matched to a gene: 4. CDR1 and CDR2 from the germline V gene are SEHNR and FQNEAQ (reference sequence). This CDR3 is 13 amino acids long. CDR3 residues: CASRRQGHTEAFF. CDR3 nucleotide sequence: TGTGCCAGCAGACGACAGGGACACACTGAAGCTTTCTTT.

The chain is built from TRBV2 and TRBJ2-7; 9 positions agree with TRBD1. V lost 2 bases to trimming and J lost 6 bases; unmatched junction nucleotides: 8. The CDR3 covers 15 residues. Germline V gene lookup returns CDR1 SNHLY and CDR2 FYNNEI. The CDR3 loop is CASSEINGQGSEQYF. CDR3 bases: TGTGCCAGCAGTGAAATAAATGGACAGGGGTCCGAGCAGTACTTC.

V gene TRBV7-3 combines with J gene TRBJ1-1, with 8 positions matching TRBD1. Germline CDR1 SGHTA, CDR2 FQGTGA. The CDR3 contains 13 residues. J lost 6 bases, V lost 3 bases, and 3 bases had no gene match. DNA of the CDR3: TGTGCCAGCAGCTTGCAACAGGGGGCTGAAGCTTTCTTT. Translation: CASSLQQGAEAFF.

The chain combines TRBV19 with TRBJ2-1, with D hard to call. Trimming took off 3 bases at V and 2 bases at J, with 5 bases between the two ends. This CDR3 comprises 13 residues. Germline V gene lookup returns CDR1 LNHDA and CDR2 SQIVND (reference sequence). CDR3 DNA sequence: TGTGCCAGTAGTATTGAGGCCTACAATGAGCAGTTCTTC. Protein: CASSIEAYNEQFF. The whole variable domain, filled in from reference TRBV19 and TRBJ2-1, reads DGGITQSPKYLFRKEGQNVTLSCEQNLNHDAMYWYRQDPGQGLRLIYYSQIVNDFQKGDIAEGYSVSREKKESFPLTVTSAQKNPTAFYLCASSIEAYNEQFFGPGTRLTVL.

In DNA form, the CDR3 reads TGTGCCAGCAGCGTAGCGGGCAGGGGGCGAGATGAGCAGTTCTTC. Translation gives CASSVAGRGRDEQFF. The chain is built from TRBV9 and TRBJ2-1; TRBD1 matches at 8 bases. The CDR3 contains 15 residues. V dropped 0 bases and J dropped 8; count of bases not matched to a gene: 7. Per germline, CDR1 SGDLS and CDR2 YYNGEE.

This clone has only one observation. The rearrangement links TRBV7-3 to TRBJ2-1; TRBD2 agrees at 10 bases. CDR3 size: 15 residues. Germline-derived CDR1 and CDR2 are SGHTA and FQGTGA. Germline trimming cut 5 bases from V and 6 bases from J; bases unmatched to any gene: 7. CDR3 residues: CASSPSGRIPNEQFF. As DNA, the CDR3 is TGTGCCAGCAGCCCTAGCGGGAGAATCCCCAATGAGCAGTTCTTC.

CDR3 amino acids: CATTLGGTSVYEQYF. CDR3 DNA: TGTGCCACTACCCTGGGGGGGACTAGCGTATACGAGCAGTACTTC. The chain combines TRBV28 with TRBJ2-7; 10 bases fit TRBD2. Germline values: CDR1 MDHEN, CDR2 SYDVKM. The ends lost 10 bases at V and 4 bases at J; junction bases unmatched: 13. CDR3 length equals 15 residues.

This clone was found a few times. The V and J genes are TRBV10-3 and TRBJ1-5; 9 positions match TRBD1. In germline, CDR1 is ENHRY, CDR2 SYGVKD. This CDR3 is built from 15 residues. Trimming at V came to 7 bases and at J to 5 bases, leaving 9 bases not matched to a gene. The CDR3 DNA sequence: TGTGCCATCACCGAGGGACAGGGAGCCGATCAGCCCCAGCATTTT. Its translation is CAITEGQGADQPQHF.

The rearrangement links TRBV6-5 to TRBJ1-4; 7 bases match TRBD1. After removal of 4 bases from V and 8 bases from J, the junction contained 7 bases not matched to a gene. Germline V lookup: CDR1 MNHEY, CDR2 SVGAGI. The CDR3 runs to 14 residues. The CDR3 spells CASSSSTGREKLFF. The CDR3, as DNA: TGTGCCAGCAGTTCCTCGACAGGGCGGGAAAAACTGTTTTTT.

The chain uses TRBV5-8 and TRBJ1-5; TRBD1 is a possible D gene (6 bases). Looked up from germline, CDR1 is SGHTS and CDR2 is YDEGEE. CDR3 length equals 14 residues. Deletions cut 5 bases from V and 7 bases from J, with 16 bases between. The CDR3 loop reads CASSLQGSIQPQHF. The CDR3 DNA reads TGTGCCAGCAGTTTACAGGGTAGTATCCAGCCCCAGCATTTT.

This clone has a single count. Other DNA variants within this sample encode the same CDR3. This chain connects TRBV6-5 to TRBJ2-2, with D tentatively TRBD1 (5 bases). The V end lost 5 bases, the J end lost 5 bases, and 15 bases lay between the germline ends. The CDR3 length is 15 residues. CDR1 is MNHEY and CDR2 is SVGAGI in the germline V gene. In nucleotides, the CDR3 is TGTGCCAGCAGTCTCCAGGGTGTTGGGACCGGGGAGCTGTTTTTT. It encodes CASSLQGVGTGELFF.

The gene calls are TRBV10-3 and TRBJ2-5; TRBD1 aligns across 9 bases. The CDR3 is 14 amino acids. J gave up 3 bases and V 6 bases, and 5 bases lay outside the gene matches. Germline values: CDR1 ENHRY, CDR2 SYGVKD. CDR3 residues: CAIRSDRGEETQYF. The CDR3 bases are TGTGCCATCAGATCAGACAGGGGGGAAGAGACCCAGTACTTC.

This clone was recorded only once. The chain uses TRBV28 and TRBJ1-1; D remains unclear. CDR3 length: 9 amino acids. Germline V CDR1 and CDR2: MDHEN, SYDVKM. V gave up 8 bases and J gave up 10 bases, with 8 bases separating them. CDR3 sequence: CASGPLAFF. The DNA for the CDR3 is TGTGCCAGCGGCCCCCTAGCTTTCTTT. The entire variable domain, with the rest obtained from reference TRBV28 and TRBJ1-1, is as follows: DVKVTQSSRYLVKRTGEKVFLECVQDMDHENMFWYRQDPGLGLRLIYFSYDVKMKEKGDIPEGYSVSREKKERFSLILESASTNQTSMYLCASGPLAFFGQGTRLTVV.

For the CDR3, the DNA is TGTGCCAGCAGCTCGCCAGGGGTGAATGAAAAACTGTTTTTT. Its protein product is CASSSPGVNEKLFF. The J gene is TRBJ1-4, the V gene TRBV7-2, with a possible D match to TRBD1 (6 bases). V was clipped by 4 bases and J by 5 bases, with 11 bases between them. The CDR3 consists of 14 residues. Germline loops: CDR1 SGHTA, CDR2 FQGNSA.

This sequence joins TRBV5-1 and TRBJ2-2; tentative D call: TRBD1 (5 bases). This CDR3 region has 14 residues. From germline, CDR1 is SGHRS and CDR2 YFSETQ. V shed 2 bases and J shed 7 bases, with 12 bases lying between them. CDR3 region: CASSFVQTDGELFF. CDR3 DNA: TGCGCCAGCAGCTTTGTGCAGACAGACGGGGAGCTGTTTTTT.

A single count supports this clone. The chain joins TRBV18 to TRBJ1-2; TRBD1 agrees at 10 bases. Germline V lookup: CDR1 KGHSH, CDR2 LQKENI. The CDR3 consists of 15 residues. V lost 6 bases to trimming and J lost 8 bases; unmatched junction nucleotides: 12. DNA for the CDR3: TGTGCCAGCTCTCCCGGACAGGGGGATCATAAGGGCTACACCTTC. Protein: CASSPGQGDHKGYTF.

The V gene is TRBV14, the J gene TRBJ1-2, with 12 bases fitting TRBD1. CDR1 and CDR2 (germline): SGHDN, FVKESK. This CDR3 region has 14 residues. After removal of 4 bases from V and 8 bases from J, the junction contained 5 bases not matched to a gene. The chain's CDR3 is CASSLGTGGLGYTF. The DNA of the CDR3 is TGTGCCAGCAGCCTCGGGACAGGGGGCTTGGGCTACACCTTC.

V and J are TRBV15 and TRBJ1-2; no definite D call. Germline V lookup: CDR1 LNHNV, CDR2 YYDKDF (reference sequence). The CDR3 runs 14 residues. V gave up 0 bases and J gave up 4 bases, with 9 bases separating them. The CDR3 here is CATSREVGLYGYTF. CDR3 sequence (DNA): TGTGCCACCAGCAGAGAGGTTGGACTCTATGGCTACACCTTC.

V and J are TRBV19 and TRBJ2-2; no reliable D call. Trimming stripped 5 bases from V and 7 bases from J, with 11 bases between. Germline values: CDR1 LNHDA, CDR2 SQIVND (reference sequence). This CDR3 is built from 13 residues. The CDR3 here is CASSGTDIGELFF. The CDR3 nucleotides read TGTGCCAGTAGTGGCACAGATATCGGGGAGCTGTTTTTT.

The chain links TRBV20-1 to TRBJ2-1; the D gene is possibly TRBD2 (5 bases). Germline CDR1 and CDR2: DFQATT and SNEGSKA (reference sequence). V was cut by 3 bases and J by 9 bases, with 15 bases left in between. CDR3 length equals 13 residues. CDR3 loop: CSASYLASSEQFF. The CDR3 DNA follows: TGCAGTGCTAGTTATCTTGCTAGCAGTGAGCAGTTCTTC.